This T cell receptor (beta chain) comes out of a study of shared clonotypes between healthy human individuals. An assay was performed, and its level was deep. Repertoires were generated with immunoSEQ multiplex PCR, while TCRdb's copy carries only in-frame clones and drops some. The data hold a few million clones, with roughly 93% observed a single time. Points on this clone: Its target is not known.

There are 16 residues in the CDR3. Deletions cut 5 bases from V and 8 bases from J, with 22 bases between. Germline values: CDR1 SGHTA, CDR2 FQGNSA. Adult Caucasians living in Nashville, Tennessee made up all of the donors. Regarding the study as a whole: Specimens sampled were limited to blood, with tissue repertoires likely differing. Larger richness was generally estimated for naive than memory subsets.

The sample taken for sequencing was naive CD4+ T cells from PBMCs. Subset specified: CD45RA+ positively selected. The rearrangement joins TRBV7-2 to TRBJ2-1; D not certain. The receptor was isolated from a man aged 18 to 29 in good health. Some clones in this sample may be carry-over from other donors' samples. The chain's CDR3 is CASSPQDTIYVDEQFF. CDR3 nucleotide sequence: TGTGCCAGCAGCCCCCAGGATACAATTTACGTGGATGAGCAGTTCTTC.